This T cell receptor (beta chain) stems from a study of a mutant IDH1 vaccine in newly diagnosed glioma. The wider study: Mean patient age was roughly 43 years; around 62% were male and 37.5% female.

Germline assignment: CDR1 MDHEN and CDR2 SYDVKM. Trimming pared 8 bases from V and 1 base from J, leaving 11 bases between. This CDR3 region has 13 residues. To note about this clone: Its antigen is unidentified.

Time point defined: week 11, during vaccination. The study gave 300 ug of mutant IDH1 20-mer peptide per vaccine dose, with topical imiquimod. Measured with immunoSEQ multiplex PCR; TCRdb has only the in-frame clones, and not every one. The sample holds 50,000 to 75,000 clones, approximately 80% seen once. V gene TRBV28 combines with J gene TRBJ1-1, with D unclear. This receptor was taken from a middle-aged man with glioma. Source: PBMCs, taken from a glioma patient whose treatment included an IDH1 peptide vaccine. The CDR3 reads CASFPVGNTEAFF. The CDR3, as DNA: TGTGCCAGCTTCCCAGTTGGGAACACTGAAGCTTTCTTT.